A selection of T cell receptor beta chains follows, all from one sample in a study of blood T cell repertoires in COVID-19. TCRdb keeps only in-frame clones here, not all; method: immunoSEQ multiplex PCR. The data show about 250,000 clones, 87% seen once. The specimen was peripheral blood. The receptors were sampled from a young man with active or convalescent COVID-19. Both conserved end residues are trimmed from each CDR3.

v_gene	j_gene	CDR3aa
TRBV15	TRBJ2-7	ATSRDQQGADYEQY
TRBV3-1/TRBV3-2	TRBJ1-6	ASSPERGRGNSPLH
TRBV7-3	TRBJ2-6	ASSEGAGFAGANVLT
TRBV6-2/TRBV6-3	TRBJ1-5	ASSYGGSNQPQH
TRBV28	TRBJ1-5	ASSFGGAQH
TRBV11-2	TRBJ2-1	ASSLRQGGRVREQF
TRBV5-1	TRBJ2-1	ASSAGTSGAQEQF
TRBV7-3	TRBJ2-3	ASSLFLAATDTQY
TRBV5-6	TRBJ2-1	ASSPRGLAGGALEQF
TRBV9	TRBJ1-2	ASSVSGGAPGGYT
TRBV7-2	TRBJ2-5	ASSLAGTSGQETQY
TRBV30	TRBJ1-6	AWRSEGHSPLH
TRBV19	TRBJ2-3	ASSISREGPLTDTQY
TRBV19	TRBJ1-1	ASSIDLYWTEAF
TRBV2	TRBJ1-6	ASSESVGSSYNSPLH
TRBV19	TRBJ2-2	ASSISGGGGELF
TRBV6-5	TRBJ1-2	ASSSSPAGYYGYT
TRBV6-6	TRBJ2-7	ASRYDRYEQY
TRBV3-1/TRBV3-2	TRBJ2-1	ASSQEVTGLYNEQF
TRBV19	TRBJ2-2	ASSIEDRGNGELF
TRBV5-1	TRBJ2-5	ASSLASGGAETQY
TRBV27	TRBJ1-2	ASSLSQGALSYGYT
TRBV5-1	TRBJ1-6	ASSSTGGNNSPLH
TRBV6-2/TRBV6-3	TRBJ2-3	ASSYPTHGLAGRGDTQY
TRBV5-1	TRBJ1-4	ASSLGTGDEKLF
TRBV5-4	TRBJ2-5	ASSSSGGLAGGPGETQY
TRBV5-1	TRBJ2-5	ASTPRGVVGETQY
TRBV9	TRBJ2-1	ASSVGLTYNEQF
TRBV19	TRBJ1-2	ASSGFSGVGGYT
TRBV7-8	TRBJ2-1	ASSLVSPSSYNEQF
TRBV27	TRBJ2-1	ASSLTQTSGRAPYNEQF
TRBV19	TRBJ1-2	ASSAWTGRTVYGYT
TRBV5-8	TRBJ1-6	ASGLELAPSPLH
TRBV27	TRBJ2-7	ASSLSRGAYEQY
TRBV7-9	TRBJ2-7	ASSPPQALYEQY
TRBV7-2	TRBJ2-2	ASSLQSPRQSGELF
TRBV1	TRBJ1-1	TSSQAPERGTEAF
TRBV4-1	TRBJ2-1	ASSRPPGGSEF